The 14 T cell receptor beta chains below were found in one sample sequenced in a study of cytomegalovirus exposure and HLA in healthy donors. The protocol was immunoSEQ multiplex PCR, while the TCRdb copy is restricted to in-frame clones and leaves out a portion. This sample has about 160,000 clones, with around nine tenths found just once. Source material: PBMCs. The receptors originated from a man aged 18 to 30 in good health and CMV-seropositive.

The chain has TRBV28 and TRBJ2-7, with D maybe TRBD1 (5 bases). Trimming took 2 bases from V and 6 from J, leaving 8 bases between them. The CDR3 is 12 amino acids. Germline V gene sequence: CDR1 MDHEN, CDR2 SYDVKM. CDR3 coding DNA: TGTGCCAGCAGTTTAGTCAGGGCCGAGCAGTACTTC. Translation gives CASSLVRAEQYF.

V is TRBV12-5 and J is TRBJ1-1; weak D call: TRBD1 (5 bases). There are 14 residues in the CDR3. Trimming left V 5 bases short and J 1 base short, with 11 bases between. Per the germline V gene, CDR1 is LGHNT and CDR2 is FRNRAP. The CDR3 spells CASGGDGGNTEAFF. The CDR3 DNA reads as TGTGCTAGTGGTGGCGACGGGGGGAACACTGAAGCTTTCTTT.

This CDR3 is CASSQATSGSGMETQYF. The DNA of the CDR3 is TGCGCCAGCAGCCAAGCGACTAGCGGGAGCGGTATGGAGACCCAGTACTTC. The chain recombines TRBV4-1 with TRBJ2-5; TRBD2 matches 12 bases. CDR1 and CDR2 from the germline V gene are MGHRA and YSYEKL. The CDR3 runs to 17 residues. The V and J ends lost 1 base and 5 bases, in that order; junction bases with no gene match: 8.

The genes are TRBV11-3 and TRBJ2-7; TRBD2 matches 14 bases. CDR1 is SGHNT and CDR2 is YENEEA in the germline V gene. Germline trimming cut 5 bases from V and 6 bases from J; bases unmatched to any gene: 3. The CDR3 covers 14 residues. CDR3 sequence reads: CASSLGLAGVEQYF. As DNA, the CDR3 is TGTGCCAGCAGCCTGGGACTAGCGGGAGTCGAGCAGTACTTC.

In DNA, the CDR3 is TGTGCCATCAACAATAAGATATTAACTGCAGGGAGCACAGATACGCAGTATTTT. Protein sequence: CAINNKILTAGSTDTQYF. The J gene is TRBJ2-3, the V gene TRBV10-3; D is perhaps TRBD1 (5 bases). CDR1 is ENHRY and CDR2 is SYGVKD in the germline V gene. CDR3 length equals 18 residues. With 7 bases removed from V and 0 bases from J, the gap between germline ends came to 23 bases.

This chain links TRBV4-1 with TRBJ2-1; D perhaps matches TRBD2 (6 bases). Trimming pared 0 bases from V and 8 bases from J, leaving 11 bases between. This CDR3 is 14 amino acids long. The germline gives CDR1 MGHRA, CDR2 YSYEKL. The CDR3 nucleotides read TGCGCCAGCAGCCAAGAGTTCAGGGAGGATGAGCAGTTCTTC. Protein product: CASSQEFREDEQFF.

The chain recombines TRBV7-6 with TRBJ1-4; 11 bases are a match to TRBD1. Trimming at V came to 4 bases and at J to 5 bases, leaving 0 bases not matched to a gene. This CDR3 region has 14 residues. Germline V gene data show CDR1 as SGHVS and CDR2 as FNYEAQ. CDR3 loop: CASSWDRGNEKLFF. CDR3 coding DNA: TGTGCCAGCAGCTGGGACAGGGGGAATGAAAAACTGTTTTTT.

V usage is TRBV2 and J usage is TRBJ2-1, with TRBD2 matching 11 bases. The CDR3 runs 18 residues. The junction had 9 bases not matched to a gene; V was cut back by 3 bases and J by 2 bases. Germline V gene data show CDR1 as SNHLY and CDR2 as FYNNEI. CDR3 loop: CASSDWRTSGSTYNEQFF. The DNA of the CDR3 is TGTGCCAGCAGTGATTGGAGAACTAGCGGGAGTACCTACAATGAGCAGTTCTTC.

The chain uses TRBV28 and TRBJ2-7; 8 bases align to TRBD1. The CDR3 runs to 14 residues. Germline values: CDR1 MDHEN, CDR2 SYDVKM. J lost 0 bases, V lost 6 bases, and 4 bases had no gene match. The CDR3 here is CASSRTGISYEQYF. The CDR3 DNA sequence: TGTGCCAGCAGCCGGACAGGGATCTCCTACGAGCAGTACTTC.

The chain combines TRBV5-4 with TRBJ2-2; 11 bases are shared with TRBD1. The CDR3 covers 16 residues. The V and J ends lost 2 bases and 2 bases, in that order; junction bases with no gene match: 2. The germline V gene has CDR1 SGHNT and CDR2 YYREEE (reference sequence). CDR3 region: CASSFGQGANTGELFF. In nucleotides, the CDR3 is TGTGCCAGCAGCTTCGGACAGGGGGCAAACACCGGGGAGCTGTTTTTT.

This rearrangement joins TRBV5-4 to TRBJ1-2, with D perhaps matching TRBD1 (6 bases). This CDR3 has 16 residues. Deletions cut 2 bases from V and 0 bases from J, with 14 bases between. Per germline, CDR1 SGHNT and CDR2 YYREEE (reference sequence). The CDR3 region is CASSLGTGTTNYGYTF. The CDR3 region has the DNA TGTGCCAGCAGCTTAGGCACAGGGACTACTAACTATGGCTACACCTTC.

The genes are TRBV11-2 and TRBJ1-4, with 8 bases identical to TRBD1. The V gene's germline CDR1 is SGHAT and CDR2 FQNNGV. J was trimmed by 5 bases and V by 1 base; bases with no gene match: 9. This CDR3 spans 17 amino acids. For the CDR3, the DNA is TGTGCCAGCAGCTTAGTCCCTTGGGACAGGAGGAATGAAAAACTGTTTTTT. It is translated as CASSLVPWDRRNEKLFF.

V usage is TRBV28 and J usage is TRBJ2-1; the match to TRBD2 covers 8 bases. Germline V gene data show CDR1 as MDHEN and CDR2 as SYDVKM. This CDR3 has 17 amino acids. The V and J ends lost 3 bases and 4 bases, in that order; junction bases with no gene match: 11. DNA for the CDR3: TGTGCCAGCAGTTTTCCCCGGCGGGGGGAAACTTACAATGAGCAGTTCTTC. This codes for CASSFPRRGETYNEQFF.

The rearrangement uses TRBV27 and TRBJ2-5; 8 positions agree with TRBD2. There are 14 residues in the CDR3. CDR1 is MNHEY and CDR2 is SMNVEV in the germline V gene (reference sequence). V lost 6 bases and J lost 4; bases outside the gene matches: 7. The chain's CDR3 is CASSGGALAETQYF. The DNA for the CDR3 is TGTGCCAGCAGCGGGGGGGCTTTGGCAGAGACCCAGTACTTC.